This TCR beta chain is from a study of blood T cell repertoires in COVID-19. Study as a whole: PBMCs, B-cell-depleted T cells, or T cells were the source of the cDNA or gDNA that made up the material.

V was pared by 0 bases and J by 7 bases, with 9 bases between. The CDR3 has 13 residues. The V gene's germline CDR1 is MNHEY and CDR2 SVGEGT. In the source study's methods: By means of reference gene primer amplification, nucleated cell counts were estimated. This table comes from immunoSEQ multiplex PCR, and its TCRdb copy is limited to in-frame clones, with some not included. The DNA was the basis for D and trimming; V, J and clone size are from that table. Here the sample spans 30,000 to 35,000 clones, more than 70% being singletons. The source is a woman in her thirties or forties with active or convalescent COVID-19. Source material: peripheral blood. The chain combines TRBV6-2 or TRBV6-3 with TRBJ2-5; the D gene is possibly TRBD2 (5 bases). The DNA for the CDR3 is TGTGCCAGCAGTTACTCGAGGGTGGGGACCCAGTACTTC. Translated, it gives CASSYSRVGTQYF.